This TCR beta chain was profiled in a study of human T cells and chemical hapten exposure. Study-wide results and caveats: PT1 expanded TCR numbers tracked positively with patch test score. Large CDR3 similarity clusters arose significantly more often from expanded TCRs than from controls.

Time point here: patch test 1, 2 weeks after DPC sensitization. Treatment given: therapeutic diphenylcyclopropenone sensitization with weekly scalp DPC. The authors extracted total RNA from unfractionated whole blood. This clonotype was observed at least ten times. Its antigen is unidentified. Each cDNA molecule in the library carried unique molecular identifiers. TCRdb reprocessed the RACE reads via MiXCR and lists one record per CDR3 protein. The sample shows about 380,000 distinct CDR3 sequences, about 4.8% of them seen only once. This CDR3 contains 10 residues. Germline V gives CDR1 WNHNN, CDR2 SYGVQD (reference sequence). Trimming removed 9 bases from V and 5 bases from J, with 7 bases in between.

The sequence was collected from a woman in her forties or fifties with alopecia areata. Some clones in this sample may be carry-over from other donors' samples. The chain carries TRBV10-1 and TRBJ2-5; no definite D call. The sequencing used whole blood, collected in connection with sensitization to the hapten diphenylcyclopropenone (DPC). DNA of the CDR3: TGCGCCAGTATTGCCGAGACCCAGTACTTC. Amino acids: CASIAETQYF.